Listed here are 20 T cell receptor beta chains from one sample, sequenced in a study of blood T cell repertoires in COVID-19. Libraries were prepared by immunoSEQ multiplex PCR; TCRdb keeps only in-frame clonotypes and omits some of them. In the table there are a few hundred thousand clones, about 90% of which are singletons. The sample taken for sequencing was PBMCs or T cells enriched from blood (not recorded which). The origin of the receptors is a woman in her 30s who had recovered from COVID-19.

The chain recombines TRBV5-6 with TRBJ2-1; D gene uncertain. This CDR3 is 13 amino acids long. V was cut by 4 bases and J by 4 bases, with 9 bases left in between. Germline V gene data show CDR1 as SGHDT and CDR2 as YYEEEE. CDR3 loop: CASSDTPYNEQFF. In nucleotides, the CDR3 is TGTGCCAGCAGCGATACACCTTACAATGAGCAGTTCTTC.

This sequence joins TRBV30 and TRBJ2-3; 7 bases align to TRBD2. The trim removed 7 bases at V and 2 bases at J, leaving 3 bases unmatched. The germline V gene encodes CDR1 GTSNPN and CDR2 SVGIG (reference sequence). The CDR3 has 12 amino acids. This chain's CDR3 is CAFRGDTDTQYF. The CDR3 DNA sequence: TGTGCCTTCCGGGGGGACACAGATACGCAGTATTTT.

This clone was counted a single time. The chain uses TRBV30 and TRBJ1-5; a weak D match, TRBD1 (6 bases). V lost 1 base, J lost 4 bases, and 8 bases lay in between. Germline CDR1 and CDR2: GTSNPN and SVGIG (reference sequence). The CDR3 has 13 residues. The CDR3 spells CAWSADRNQPQHF. Here the CDR3 DNA reads TGTGCCTGGAGTGCGGACAGAAATCAGCCCCAGCATTTT.

The chain joins TRBV7-2 to TRBJ2-2, with TRBD1 identical over 9 bases. This CDR3 has 17 residues. From germline, CDR1 is SGHTA and CDR2 FQGNSA. J gave up 2 bases and V 6 bases, and 10 bases lay outside the gene matches. The CDR3 region has the DNA TGTGCCAGCAGGGGGGGTTCGGGACAGGGTAACACCGGGGAGCTGTTTTTT. Translated, it gives CASRGGSGQGNTGELFF.

Details on this clone: In the same sample, other DNA sequences code for this CDR3. The chain joins TRBV24-1 to TRBJ1-5; D unclear. The CDR3 extends over 14 amino acids. The germline CDR1 and CDR2 sequences are KGHDR and SFDVKD. The V end was cut by 0 bases, the J end by 1 base, with 3 bases between. CDR3 sequence: CATSDLESNQPQHF. DNA of the CDR3: TGTGCCACCAGTGATTTGGAGAGCAATCAGCCCCAGCATTTT.

This chain connects TRBV12-2 to TRBJ2-3; TRBD2, as called in the table, went unchecked against the DNA. TRBV12-2 is deemed a pseudogene. This CDR3 is 22 amino acids long. This CDR3 is CASRPTAIGLAGGVVPTDTQYF. Written as DNA, the CDR3 is TGTGCAAGTCGCCCCACCGCGATCGGACTAGCGGGAGGAGTAGTACCCACAGATACGCAGTATTTT.

The J gene is TRBJ2-1, the V gene TRBV10-3, with 8 bases lining up with TRBD2. V dropped 8 bases and J dropped 4; count of bases not matched to a gene: 7. This CDR3 region has 14 residues. CDR1 and CDR2 from the germline V gene are ENHRY and SYGVKD. The CDR3 region is CAIRGLADYNEQFF. The CDR3 bases are TGTGCCATCCGAGGACTAGCCGATTACAATGAGCAGTTCTTC.

This rearrangement joins TRBV5-1 to TRBJ1-1; 8 bases are shared with TRBD1. The length of the CDR3 is 14 residues. Germline-derived CDR1 and CDR2 are SGHRS and YFSETQ. The V gene end was trimmed by 4 bases and the J gene end by 2 bases; junction bases not matched to a gene: 4. The CDR3 loop reads CASSDQGANTEAFF. As DNA, the CDR3 is TGCGCCAGCAGCGACCAGGGGGCCAACACTGAAGCTTTCTTT.

The genes are TRBV7-8 and TRBJ1-3; 7 bases fit TRBD1. The CDR3 loop spans 15 amino acids. Trimming at V came to 1 base and at J to 4 bases, leaving 4 bases not matched to a gene. Germline-derived CDR1 and CDR2 are SGHVS and FQNEAQ. The DNA for the CDR3 is TGTGCCAGCAGCTTAGACGGACAGGTCGGAAACACCATATATTTT. Translation gives CASSLDGQVGNTIYF.

The chain uses TRBV7-9 and TRBJ2-1; TRBD2 matches 11 bases. V shed 5 bases and J 7 bases; nucleotides not matched to a gene: 7. The CDR3 consists of 15 residues. Germline V gene data show CDR1 as SEHNR and CDR2 as FQNEAQ (reference sequence). CDR3: CASSHTSGSYNEQFF. CDR3 in DNA: TGTGCCAGCAGCCATACTAGCGGGAGTTATAATGAGCAGTTCTTC.

The chain couples TRBV7-9 to TRBJ2-3, with a tentative D call TRBD2 (5 bases). Deletions cut 1 base from V and 1 base from J, with 9 bases between. The CDR3 runs to 15 residues. The germline gives CDR1 SEHNR, CDR2 FQNEAQ (reference sequence). CDR3 amino acids: CASSLELAGTDTQYF. CDR3 sequence (DNA): TGTGCCAGCAGCTTAGAGCTAGCCGGCACAGATACGCAGTATTTT.

V gene TRBV4-1 combines with J gene TRBJ1-1; TRBD1 aligns across 7 bases. This CDR3 has 15 amino acids. J was trimmed by 1 base and V by 8 bases; bases with no gene match: 10. The germline gives CDR1 MGHRA, CDR2 YSYEKL. Here the CDR3 reads CASQGQELGNTEAFF. The CDR3 nucleotides are TGCGCCAGCCAAGGACAGGAACTTGGGAACACTGAAGCTTTCTTT.

This chain links TRBV7-9 with TRBJ1-2, with TRBD1 identical over 7 bases. The junction had 8 bases not matched to a gene; V was cut back by 3 bases and J by 1 base. Germline V CDR1 and CDR2: SEHNR, FQNEAQ (reference sequence). This CDR3 comprises 16 residues. The CDR3 region is CASSLDRRTHNYGYTF. The CDR3 DNA sequence: TGTGCCAGCAGCTTGGACAGGAGGACCCATAACTATGGCTACACCTTC.

V and J are TRBV5-6 and TRBJ2-1, with 7 bases matching TRBD2. Trimming cost V 0 bases and J 0 bases; bases outside gene matches: 3. The CDR3 loop spans 16 amino acids. Germline V gene sequence: CDR1 SGHDT, CDR2 YYEEEE. CDR3 in amino acids: CASSLARESSYNEQFF. The CDR3 nucleotides read TGTGCCAGCAGCTTGGCGCGGGAGAGCTCCTACAATGAGCAGTTCTTC.

This clone has just a few counts. The chain has TRBV18 and TRBJ2-7; TRBD1 aligns across 9 bases. CDR1 KGHSH and CDR2 LQKENI come from the germline V gene. After removal of 5 bases from V and 4 bases from J, the junction contained 6 bases not matched to a gene. The CDR3 totals 14 residues. The CDR3 bases are TGTGCCAGCTCAGATCGGACAGGGGTTTACGAGCAGTACTTC. The encoded protein is CASSDRTGVYEQYF. The full variable domain, with the rest looked up from reference TRBV18 and TRBJ2-7, is NAGVMQNPRHLVRRRGQEARLRCSPMKGHSHVYWYRQLPEEGLKFMVYLQKENIIDESGMPKERFSAEFPKEGPSILRIQQVVRGDSAAYFCASSDRTGVYEQYFGPGTRLTVT.

The chain employs TRBV10-3 and TRBJ2-1, with 8 bases fitting TRBD1. The CDR3 length is 14 residues. J gave up 8 bases and V 4 bases, and 7 bases lay outside the gene matches. Germline V gene lookup returns CDR1 ENHRY and CDR2 SYGVKD. For the CDR3, the DNA is TGTGCCATCAGTGGACAGGGGATTTTCTATGAGCAGTTCTTC. It is translated as CAISGQGIFYEQFF.

The V and J genes are TRBV4-1 and TRBJ1-3, with D perhaps TRBD1 (6 bases). This CDR3 has 15 amino acids. Between the trimmed V and J ends, which lost 0 bases and 5 bases, there was a span of 11 bases. Looked up from germline, CDR1 is MGHRA and CDR2 is YSYEKL. The CDR3 DNA reads TGCGCCAGCAGCCAAGATGGGCAGGGGAGAAACACCATATATTTT. Its protein is CASSQDGQGRNTIYF.

The rearrangement uses TRBV19 and TRBJ2-7; 8 positions agree with TRBD2. J lost 0 bases, V lost 4 bases, and 5 bases had no gene match. There are 15 residues in the CDR3. Germline CDR1 reads LNHDA; CDR2 reads SQIVND (reference sequence). The chain's CDR3 is CASSSLTSDSYEQYF. The CDR3 DNA sequence: TGTGCCAGTAGTAGCCTGACTAGCGACTCCTACGAGCAGTACTTC.

V is TRBV6-5 and J is TRBJ2-3; a weak D match, TRBD1 (6 bases). V shed 6 bases and J shed 1 base, with 14 bases lying between them. This CDR3 has 15 residues. Germline CDR1 MNHEY, CDR2 SVGAGI. The CDR3 sequence is CASRMDRYRTDTQYF. The CDR3 DNA reads TGTGCCAGCAGGATGGACAGATATCGCACAGATACGCAGTATTTT.

The sample holds a few counts of this clone. This sequence joins TRBV27 and TRBJ2-7; a weak D match, TRBD1 (6 bases). Trimming removed 4 bases from V and 3 bases from J, with 13 bases in between. Per the germline V gene, CDR1 is MNHEY and CDR2 is SMNVEV (reference sequence). The CDR3 has 14 amino acids. Here the CDR3 reads CASSSRRGNYEQYF. The CDR3 DNA is TGTGCCAGCAGTTCTCGAAGGGGGAACTACGAGCAGTACTTC.